What follows are 28 T cell receptor beta chains derived from one specimen sequenced in a study of cytomegalovirus exposure and HLA in healthy donors. In the PCR, 60 Vbeta and 13 Jbeta primers were used. Clones were sequenced by immunoSEQ multiplex PCR, and TCRdb holds only the in-frame ones, with some missing. The data contain under 150,000 clones, roughly 80% of them singletons. Sequencing was performed on PBMCs. The source is a woman aged 40 to 50 in good health and CMV-seronegative.

V gene TRBV2 combines with J gene TRBJ2-2; TRBD2 aligns across 9 bases. The CDR3 has 14 residues. J gave up 5 bases and V 10 bases, and 8 bases lay outside the gene matches. CDR1 SNHLY and CDR2 FYNNEI come from the germline V gene. DNA of the CDR3: TGTGCCACCATAGCGGGAGTAAGGACCGGGGAGCTGTTTTTT. Translation: CATIAGVRTGELFF.

This clone was seen once. The V gene is TRBV29-1, the J gene TRBJ1-1; 7 bases align to TRBD1. The germline CDR1 and CDR2 sequences are SQVTM and ANQGSEA. Trimming removed 4 bases from V and 0 bases from J; junction bases left unmatched: 5. This CDR3 has 14 residues. This chain's CDR3 is CSVGDSVMNTEAFF. The CDR3 DNA is TGCAGCGTTGGGGACAGCGTCATGAACACTGAAGCTTTCTTT.

The gene calls are TRBV6-4 and TRBJ2-7, with TRBD2 matching over 8 bases. The germline gives CDR1 MRHNA, CDR2 SNTAGT. The junction had 12 bases not matched to a gene; V was cut back by 0 bases and J by 5 bases. The CDR3 is made up of 17 amino acids. The CDR3 loop reads CASSDSSGAILGHEQYF. CDR3 DNA sequence: TGTGCCAGCAGTGACTCTAGCGGGGCAATATTAGGCCACGAGCAGTACTTC.

This sequence joins TRBV10-2 and TRBJ2-1, with D possibly being TRBD2 (6 bases). This CDR3 is 15 amino acids long. The V gene lost 5 bases and the J gene lost 9 bases, with 20 bases spanning the gap. Germline assignment: CDR1 WSHSY and CDR2 SAAADI. The CDR3 loop is CASSPTSFGFGEQFF. CDR3 in DNA: TGCGCCAGCAGTCCGACTAGTTTTGGGTTTGGTGAGCAGTTCTTC.

V gene TRBV7-6 combines with J gene TRBJ2-7; D is uncertain. Trimming pared 2 bases from V and 0 bases from J, leaving 11 bases between. Germline V CDR1 and CDR2: SGHVS, FNYEAQ. This CDR3 is 15 amino acids long. CDR3 sequence: CASSLTPTGSYEQYF. CDR3 bases: TGTGCCAGCAGCTTAACCCCAACGGGCTCCTACGAGCAGTACTTC.

This chain links TRBV19 with TRBJ2-1; 9 positions match TRBD2. Trimming took 6 bases from V and 6 from J; bases not matched to a gene: 12. This CDR3 region has 16 residues. CDR1 and CDR2 from the germline V gene are LNHDA and SQIVND (reference sequence). The CDR3 loop is CASSPMGLAGTNEQFF. CDR3 DNA: TGTGCCAGTAGCCCCATGGGGCTAGCGGGAACCAATGAGCAGTTCTTC.

The chain links TRBV5-5 to TRBJ2-1, with TRBD1 matching 7 bases. The germline gives CDR1 SGHKS, CDR2 YYEKEE (reference sequence). CDR3 length: 16 amino acids. The trim removed 2 bases at V and 7 bases at J, leaving 12 bases unmatched. This CDR3 is CASSLTGTEEGNEQFF. The CDR3 DNA follows: TGTGCCAGCAGCTTAACCGGGACAGAAGAGGGGAATGAGCAGTTCTTC.

The chain uses TRBV9 and TRBJ2-5; D is undetermined. The CDR3 is 19 residues long. CDR1 and CDR2 from the germline V gene are SGDLS and YYNGEE. Trimming pared 3 bases from V and 2 bases from J, leaving 26 bases between. CDR3 sequence (DNA): TGTGCCAGCAGCGCAGAGACTTACCCATCGTTTATAGGTCAAGAGACCCAGTACTTC. This encodes CASSAETYPSFIGQETQYF.

This sequence joins TRBV29-1 and TRBJ2-1; 7 bases are a match to TRBD2. The germline gives CDR1 SQVTM, CDR2 ANQGSEA. The CDR3 runs 14 residues. J lost 6 bases, V lost 7 bases, and 12 bases had no gene match. The CDR3, as DNA: TGCAGCGCCGGGGGAGGGGCCGGTCGCAATGAGCAGTTCTTC. Translating gives CSAGGGAGRNEQFF.

The chain is built from TRBV20-1 and TRBJ2-5; D uncertain. CDR1 DFQATT and CDR2 SNEGSKA come from the germline V gene (reference sequence). Trimming removed 7 bases from V and 1 base from J, with 7 bases in between. This CDR3 region has 11 residues. The CDR3 loop is CSGGFQETQYF. CDR3 sequence (DNA): TGCAGTGGCGGCTTCCAAGAGACCCAGTACTTC.

This chain connects TRBV6-5 to TRBJ1-1; possible D gene TRBD1, 6 bases. Germline CDR1 reads MNHEY; CDR2 reads SVGAGI. Trimming took off 7 bases at V and 7 bases at J, with 13 bases between the two ends. CDR3 size: 12 residues. The CDR3 DNA reads as TGTGCCAGCACGAGGGAGGGGGGTGAAGCTTTCTTT. Translated: CASTREGGEAFF.

This clone occurred once. This chain links TRBV27 with TRBJ2-1; the match to TRBD2 covers 7 bases. Germline V CDR1 and CDR2: MNHEY, SMNVEV (reference sequence). The length of the CDR3 is 16 residues. Trimming cost V 3 bases and J 7 bases; bases outside gene matches: 12. This chain's CDR3 is CASSFSIGLAANEQFF. The CDR3 DNA is TGTGCCAGCAGTTTTTCGATAGGGCTAGCGGCAAATGAGCAGTTCTTC.

The rearrangement uses TRBV28 and TRBJ1-5; the D gene is possibly TRBD1 (6 bases). The V end lost 7 bases, the J end lost 3 bases, and 16 bases lay between the germline ends. Germline V gives CDR1 MDHEN, CDR2 SYDVKM. The CDR3 has 15 amino acids. CDR3 DNA sequence: TGTGCCAGCAACCCTACAGGGATCAACAATCAGCCCCAGCATTTT. This translates into CASNPTGINNQPQHF. Drawing the rest from reference TRBV28 and TRBJ1-5, the complete variable domain is DVKVTQSSRYLVKRTGEKVFLECVQDMDHENMFWYRQDPGLGLRLIYFSYDVKMKEKGDIPEGYSVSREKKERFSLILESASTNQTSMYLCASNPTGINNQPQHFGDGTRLSIL.

The chain links TRBV29-1 to TRBJ2-3; D is possibly TRBD1 (5 bases). V lost 7 bases, J lost 1 base, and 15 bases lay in between. Germline loops: CDR1 SQVTM, CDR2 ANQGSEA. CDR3 length equals 14 residues. For the CDR3, the DNA is TGCAGCGCCCAGACAGTTAGAGGCACAGATACGCAGTATTTT. Translating it yields CSAQTVRGTDTQYF.

The chain combines TRBV5-5 with TRBJ1-1; TRBD1 matches at 10 bases. The CDR3 is 15 amino acids. Germline CDR1 reads SGHKS; CDR2 reads YYEKEE (reference sequence). The V and J ends lost 3 bases and 1 base, in that order; junction bases with no gene match: 3. This chain's CDR3 is CASSSGQGPNTEAFF. DNA for the CDR3: TGTGCCAGCAGCTCGGGACAGGGGCCGAACACTGAAGCTTTCTTT.

This clone occurred a few times. The genes are TRBV21-1 and TRBJ2-3; TRBD2 reflects the table's D call only, with no check against the DNA. TRBV21-1 is termed a pseudogene. The CDR3 extends over 17 amino acids. The CDR3 DNA reads TGTGCCAGCAGCAAAGTTCGTACAGCGGGGTCCACAGATACGCAGTATTTT. Translated, it gives CASSKVRTAGSTDTQYF.

This clone was seen only a few times. The chain carries TRBV19 and TRBJ1-5, with D possibly being TRBD1 (5 bases). V lost 2 bases to trimming and J lost 5 bases, with 7 bases between them. This CDR3 comprises 13 residues. Germline V gives CDR1 LNHDA, CDR2 SQIVND (reference sequence). For the CDR3, the DNA is TGTGCCAGTAGTATAACCAGGGATCAGCCCCAGCATTTT. Translated: CASSITRDQPQHF.

The gene calls are TRBV28 and TRBJ1-1, with 7 bases fitting TRBD1. The CDR3 spans 14 residues. Germline CDR1 is MDHEN and CDR2 is SYDVKM. V shed 5 bases and J 0 bases; nucleotides not matched to a gene: 3. CDR3 loop: CASSGDSLNTEAFF. The CDR3 nucleotides are TGTGCCAGCAGTGGGGACAGCCTGAACACTGAAGCTTTCTTT.

V gene TRBV7-9 combines with J gene TRBJ1-2; TRBD1 matches 8 bases. Germline CDR1 and CDR2: SEHNR and FQNEAQ (reference sequence). V shed 2 bases and J 9 bases; nucleotides not matched to a gene: 2. The length of the CDR3 is 12 residues. DNA of the CDR3: TGTGCCAGCAGCTTAACAGGGGGTCGCTACACCTTC. Its translation is CASSLTGGRYTF.

The genes are TRBV4-2 and TRBJ2-5, with 7 bases matching TRBD2. The J call may not be correct, given that the DNA end is closer to TRBJ2-7. The CDR3 contains 15 residues. Germline CDR1 LGHNA, CDR2 YNFKEQ. The CDR3 DNA is TGTGCCAGCAGCCAAGGTCTAGCGGACCCCTACGAGCAGTACTTC. Its protein is CASSQGLADPYEQYF.

The gene calls are TRBV18 and TRBJ2-3; 7 bases map to TRBD2. The CDR3 runs 15 residues. Germline CDR1 and CDR2: KGHSH and LQKENI. The V gene end was trimmed by 6 bases and the J gene end by 1 base; junction bases not matched to a gene: 7. CDR3 residues: CASSPGLVRTDTQYF. The CDR3 coding sequence is TGTGCCAGCTCCCCAGGACTAGTTCGCACAGATACGCAGTATTTT.

The CDR3 DNA is TGTGCCAGCAGTAATAGCCCGAGCGGGAGGGCCGGGAATGAGCAGTTCTTC. Its translation is CASSNSPSGRAGNEQFF. The chain combines TRBV11-2 with TRBJ2-1; 10 bases map to TRBD2. Germline lookup yields CDR1 SGHAT and CDR2 FQNNGV. The J segment lost 7 bases and the V segment lost 6 bases, leaving 15 bases of the junction unmatched. This CDR3 is built from 17 residues.

A few counts support this clone. This chain connects TRBV6-1 to TRBJ1-2; D is ambiguous. In germline, CDR1 is MNHNS, CDR2 SASEGT. V lost 0 bases and J lost 6, with 11 bases in between. The CDR3 loop spans 14 amino acids. DNA for the CDR3: TGTGCCAGCAGTGAAGCAGGGCGAGGGAATGGCTACACCTTC. Translating it yields CASSEAGRGNGYTF.

V is TRBV5-5 and J is TRBJ1-2; 9 bases match TRBD1. This CDR3 is 18 amino acids long. V lost 4 bases to trimming and J lost 8 bases; unmatched junction nucleotides: 21. Germline assignment: CDR1 SGHKS and CDR2 YYEKEE (reference sequence). This CDR3 reads CASSMEYAPGQGKRGYTF. CDR3 sequence (DNA): TGTGCCAGCAGCATGGAATACGCTCCGGGACAGGGAAAACGCGGCTACACCTTC.

V gene TRBV5-6 combines with J gene TRBJ2-7, with 7 bases fitting TRBD1. Germline-derived CDR1 and CDR2 are SGHDT and YYEEEE. The ends lost 1 base at V and 7 bases at J; junction bases unmatched: 11. This CDR3 spans 15 amino acids. CDR3 sequence (DNA): TGTGCCAGCAGCTTGTTACAGGGGATTTTCAGAGAGCAGTACTTC. Translation gives CASSLLQGIFREQYF.

The chain is built from TRBV4-3 and TRBJ2-2, with TRBD2 matching 7 bases. CDR1 is LGHNA, CDR2 YSLEER, per germline. This CDR3 comprises 16 residues. V dropped 4 bases and J dropped 3; count of bases not matched to a gene: 8. CDR3 in DNA: TGCGCCAGCAGCCCCCGGGGGACTACCCACACCGGGGAGCTGTTTTTT. Amino acid sequence: CASSPRGTTHTGELFF.

This chain uses TRBV4-1 with TRBJ1-3; D unclear. The CDR3 spans 18 residues. The germline gives CDR1 MGHRA, CDR2 YSYEKL. The V end was cut by 0 bases, the J end by 0 bases, with 15 bases between. This CDR3 is CASSQDPHQVVSGNTIYF. CDR3 DNA sequence: TGCGCCAGCAGCCAAGACCCCCACCAGGTGGTCTCTGGAAACACCATATATTTT.

This sequence joins TRBV5-6 and TRBJ2-3; 8 bases are a match to TRBD2. Per the germline V gene, CDR1 is SGHDT and CDR2 is YYEEEE. The CDR3 is 18 residues long. Trimming cost V 4 bases and J 8 bases; bases outside gene matches: 21. The CDR3 sequence is CASSPVGRGRGAHVTQYF. The CDR3 nucleotides read TGTGCCAGCAGCCCCGTGGGGCGGGGGCGGGGGGCACACGTTACGCAGTATTTT. The variable domain in full, with the rest retrieved from reference TRBV5-6 and TRBJ2-3, is DAGVTQSPTHLIKTRGQQVTLRCSPKSGHDTVSWYQQALGQGPQFIFQYYEEEERQRGNFPDRFSGHQFPNYSSELNVNALLLGDSALYLCASSPVGRGRGAHVTQYFGPGTRLTVL.